This TCR beta chain comes out of a study of T cell responses to AZD1222 COVID-19 vaccine. In the study overall: Second-dose intervals of approximately 4 or approximately 12 weeks were pooled.

This CDR3 comprises 15 residues. V lost 5 bases and J 0 bases, leaving 13 bases between the germline ends. CDR1 and CDR2 (germline): SGHRS, YFSETQ. Points from the study as a whole: Regions 160-218 and 743-854 held dominance among vaccine-associated CD4 TCRs, which spanned spike.

As for this clone: Its antigen remains unidentified.

Libraries were prepared by immunoSEQ multiplex PCR; TCRdb keeps only in-frame clonotypes and omits some of them. The profile shows 130,000 to 150,000 clones, about nine tenths of them singletons. V usage is TRBV5-1 and J usage is TRBJ2-3; weak D call: TRBD1 (5 bases). This sample comprised peripheral blood, obtained on day 0 of AZD1222 vaccination. The TCR originated in an adult in good health. Written as DNA, the CDR3 is TGCGCCAGCAGTCCAGGGCGGTTTAGCACAGATACGCAGTATTTT. This translates into CASSPGRFSTDTQYF.